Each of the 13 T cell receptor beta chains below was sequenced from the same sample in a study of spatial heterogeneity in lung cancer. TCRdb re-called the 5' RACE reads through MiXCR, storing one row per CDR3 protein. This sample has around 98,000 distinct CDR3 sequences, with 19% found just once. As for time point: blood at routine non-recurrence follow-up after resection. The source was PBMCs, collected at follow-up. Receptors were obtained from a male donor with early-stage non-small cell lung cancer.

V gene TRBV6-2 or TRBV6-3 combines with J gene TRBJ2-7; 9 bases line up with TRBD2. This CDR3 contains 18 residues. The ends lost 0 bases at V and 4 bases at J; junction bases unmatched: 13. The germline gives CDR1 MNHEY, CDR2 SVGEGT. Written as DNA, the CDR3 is TGTGCCAGCAGTTACTCGGATCGAGCGGGAGGACTCCATTACGAGCAGTACTTC. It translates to CASSYSDRAGGLHYEQYF.

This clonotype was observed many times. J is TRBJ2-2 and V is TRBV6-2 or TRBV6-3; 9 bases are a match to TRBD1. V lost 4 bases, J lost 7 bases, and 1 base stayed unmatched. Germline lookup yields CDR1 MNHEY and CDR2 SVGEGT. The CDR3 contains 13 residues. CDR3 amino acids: CASSWGQGGELFF. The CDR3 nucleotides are TGTGCCAGCAGTTGGGGACAGGGCGGGGAGCTGTTTTTT.

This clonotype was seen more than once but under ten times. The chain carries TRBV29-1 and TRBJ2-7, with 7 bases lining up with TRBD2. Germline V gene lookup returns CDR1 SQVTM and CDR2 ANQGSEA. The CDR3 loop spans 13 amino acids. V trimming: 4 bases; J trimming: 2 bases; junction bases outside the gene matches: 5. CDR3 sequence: CSVATSAAYEQYF. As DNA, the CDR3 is TGCAGCGTTGCCACTAGCGCGGCCTACGAGCAGTACTTC.

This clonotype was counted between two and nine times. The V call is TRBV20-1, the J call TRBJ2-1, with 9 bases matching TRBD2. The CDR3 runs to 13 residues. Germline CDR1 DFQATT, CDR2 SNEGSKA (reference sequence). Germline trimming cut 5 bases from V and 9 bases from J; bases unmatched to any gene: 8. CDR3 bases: TGCAGTGCTCCGGGACTAGCCCCCAGTGAGCAGTTCTTC. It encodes CSAPGLAPSEQFF.

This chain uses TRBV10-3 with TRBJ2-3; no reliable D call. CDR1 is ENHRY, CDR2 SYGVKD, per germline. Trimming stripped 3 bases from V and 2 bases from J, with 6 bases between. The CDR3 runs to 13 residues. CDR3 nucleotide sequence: TGTGCCATCAGTGAAATGAACACAGATACGCAGTATTTT. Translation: CAISEMNTDTQYF.

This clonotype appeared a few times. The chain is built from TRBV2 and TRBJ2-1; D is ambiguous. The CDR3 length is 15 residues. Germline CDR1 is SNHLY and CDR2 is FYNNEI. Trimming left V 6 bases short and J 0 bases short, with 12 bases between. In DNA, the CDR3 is TGTGCCAGCAGATTCGACTCCAACTCCTACAATGAGCAGTTCTTC. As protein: CASRFDSNSYNEQFF.

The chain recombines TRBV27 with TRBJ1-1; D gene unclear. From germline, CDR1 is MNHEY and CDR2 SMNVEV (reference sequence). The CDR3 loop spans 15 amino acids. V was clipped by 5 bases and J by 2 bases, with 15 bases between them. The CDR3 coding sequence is TGTGCCAGCAGTCTAGGAGGCACTATAAACACTGAAGCTTTCTTT. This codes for CASSLGGTINTEAFF.

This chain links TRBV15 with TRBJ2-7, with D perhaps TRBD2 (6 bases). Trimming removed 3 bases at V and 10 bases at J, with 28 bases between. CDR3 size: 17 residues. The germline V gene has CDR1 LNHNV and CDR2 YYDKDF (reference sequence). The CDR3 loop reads CATSRRRPDRTGGDQYV. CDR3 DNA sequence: TGTGCCACCAGCAGGCGTAGGCCCGATCGGACCGGGGGTGACCAGTACGTC.

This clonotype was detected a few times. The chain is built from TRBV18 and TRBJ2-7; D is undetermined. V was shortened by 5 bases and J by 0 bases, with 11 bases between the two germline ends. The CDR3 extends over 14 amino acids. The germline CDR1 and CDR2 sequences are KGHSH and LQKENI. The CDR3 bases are TGTGCCAGCTCATCCCTCCCGTCCTCCTACGAGCAGTACGTC. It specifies CASSSLPSSYEQYV.

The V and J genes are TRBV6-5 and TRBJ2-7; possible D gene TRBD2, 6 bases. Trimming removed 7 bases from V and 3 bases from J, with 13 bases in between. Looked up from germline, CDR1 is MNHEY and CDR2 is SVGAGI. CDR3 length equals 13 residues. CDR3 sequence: CASKRGNYYEQYF. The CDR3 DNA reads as TGTGCCAGCAAGCGCGGGAATTACTACGAGCAGTACTTC.

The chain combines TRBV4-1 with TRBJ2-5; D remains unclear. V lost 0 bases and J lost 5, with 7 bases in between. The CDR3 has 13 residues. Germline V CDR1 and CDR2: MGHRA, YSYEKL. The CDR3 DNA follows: TGCGCCAGCAGCCAAGATATACGGGAGACCCAGTACTTC. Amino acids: CASSQDIRETQYF.

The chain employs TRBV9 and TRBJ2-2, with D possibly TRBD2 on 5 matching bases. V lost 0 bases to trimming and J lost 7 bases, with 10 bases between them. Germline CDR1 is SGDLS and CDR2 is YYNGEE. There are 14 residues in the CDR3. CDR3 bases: TGTGCCAGCAGCGTAGCTGCGGGCAACGGGGAGCTGTTTTTT. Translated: CASSVAAGNGELFF.

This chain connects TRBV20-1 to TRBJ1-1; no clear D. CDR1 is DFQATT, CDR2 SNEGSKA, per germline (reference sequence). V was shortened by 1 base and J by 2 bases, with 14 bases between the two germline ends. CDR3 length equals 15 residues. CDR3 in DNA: TGCAGTGCTAGAGTCTTTTTGGAGTTAAACACTGAAGCTTTCTTT. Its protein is CSARVFLELNTEAFF.